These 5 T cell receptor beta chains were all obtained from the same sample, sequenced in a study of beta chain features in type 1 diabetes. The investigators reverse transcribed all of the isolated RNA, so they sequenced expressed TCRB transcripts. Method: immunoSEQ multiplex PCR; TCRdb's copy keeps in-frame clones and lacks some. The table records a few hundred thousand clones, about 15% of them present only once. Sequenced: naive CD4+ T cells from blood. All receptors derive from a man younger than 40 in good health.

The CDR3 coding sequence is TGTGCCAGCAGTGAGACTAGCGGGCCCGGAGGAGATACGCAGTATTTT. This codes for CASSETSGPGGDTQYF. The gene calls are TRBV28 and TRBJ2-3, with 10 bases that match TRBD2. There are 16 residues in the CDR3. From germline, CDR1 is MDHEN and CDR2 SYDVKM. V shed 5 bases and J 5 bases; nucleotides not matched to a gene: 10.

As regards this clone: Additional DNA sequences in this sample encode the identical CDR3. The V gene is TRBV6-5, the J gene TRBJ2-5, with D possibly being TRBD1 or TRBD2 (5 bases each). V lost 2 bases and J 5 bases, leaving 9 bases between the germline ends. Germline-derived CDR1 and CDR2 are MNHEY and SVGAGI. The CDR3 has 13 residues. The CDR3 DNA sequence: TGTGCCAGCAGTTACCCGGGGCGGGAGACCCAGTACTTC. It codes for CASSYPGRETQYF.

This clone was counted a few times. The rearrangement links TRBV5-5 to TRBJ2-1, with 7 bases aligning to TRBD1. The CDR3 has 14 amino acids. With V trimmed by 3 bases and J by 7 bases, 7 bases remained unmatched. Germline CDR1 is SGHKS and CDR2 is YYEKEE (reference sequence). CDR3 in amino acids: CASSSGQVGNEQFF. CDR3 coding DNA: TGTGCCAGCAGCTCTGGACAGGTGGGGAATGAGCAGTTCTTC.

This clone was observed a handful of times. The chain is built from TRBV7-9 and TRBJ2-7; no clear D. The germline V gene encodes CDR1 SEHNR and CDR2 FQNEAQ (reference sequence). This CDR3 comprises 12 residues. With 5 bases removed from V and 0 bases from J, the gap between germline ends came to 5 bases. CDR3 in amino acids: CASSRVSYEQYV. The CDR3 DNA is TGTGCCAGCAGCAGGGTCTCCTACGAGCAGTACGTC.

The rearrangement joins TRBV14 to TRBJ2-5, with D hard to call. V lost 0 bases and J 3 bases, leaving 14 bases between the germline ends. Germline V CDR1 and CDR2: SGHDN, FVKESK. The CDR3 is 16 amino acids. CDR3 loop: CASSQDNRVGKETQYF. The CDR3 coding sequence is TGTGCCAGCAGCCAAGATAACCGGGTAGGAAAAGAGACCCAGTACTTC.